These 2 T cell receptor beta chains originate from one sample sequenced in a study of blood T cell repertoires in COVID-19. TCRdb keeps only in-frame clones here, not all; method: immunoSEQ multiplex PCR. The sample contains roughly 250,000 clones, 88% of which appear only once. Sequenced material: PBMCs or T cells enriched from blood (not recorded which). These receptors were collected from a woman aged 45-59 years who had recovered from COVID-19.

The genes are TRBV7-2 and TRBJ2-7, with TRBD2 matching over 10 bases. Germline trimming cut 1 base from V and 7 bases from J; bases unmatched to any gene: 7. This CDR3 comprises 15 residues. Per germline, CDR1 SGHTA and CDR2 FQGNSA. The CDR3 DNA reads TGTGCCAGCAGCTTAGGCGCTAGCGGGAGACAGGAGCAGTACTTC. As protein: CASSLGASGRQEQYF.

Concerning this clone: In the same sample, other DNA sequences code for this CDR3. V and J are TRBV28 and TRBJ1-4, with 8 bases aligning to TRBD1. CDR1 is MDHEN, CDR2 SYDVKM, per germline. This CDR3 spans 15 amino acids. V lost 6 bases to trimming and J lost 1 base; unmatched junction nucleotides: 4. CDR3 nucleotide sequence: TGTGCCAGCAGACCTACAGGGGGAACTAATGAAAAACTGTTTTTT. This sequence encodes CASRPTGGTNEKLFF. The full variable domain, its missing parts supplied by reference TRBV28 and TRBJ1-4, is DVKVTQSSRYLVKRTGEKVFLECVQDMDHENMFWYRQDPGLGLRLIYFSYDVKMKEKGDIPEGYSVSREKKERFSLILESASTNQTSMYLCASRPTGGTNEKLFFGSGTQLSVL.